A selection of T cell receptor beta chains follows, all from one sample in a study of vaccination and CD4 T cells after COVID-19. Each CDR3 protein is one row after TCRdb ran MiXCR on the PCR reads. The repertoire consists of roughly 7,000 distinct CDR3 sequences, with roughly 27% occurring once and the leading ten covering over 7.5%. The antigens these receptors bind are not known. The sequences come from CD4+ T cells from blood, cultured in vitro, collected after SARS-CoV-2 vaccination. These receptors originate from a human donor who had recovered from COVID-19. Both conserved end residues are trimmed from each CDR3.

v_gene	j_gene	CDR3aa
TRBV10-3	TRBJ2-6	ATQRADSGANVLT
TRBV7-9	TRBJ2-2	ASSPQRGATGNTGELF
TRBV6-1	TRBJ2-5	ASSAKPGWVETQY
TRBV19	TRBJ2-7	ASSEQRQGDYEQY
TRBV7-8	TRBJ1-6	ASSLAGGNSPLH
TRBV5-5	TRBJ2-7	ASSSGTGGYYEQY
TRBV29-1	TRBJ1-6	SVGEGANSPLH
TRBV2	TRBJ2-7	ASNWDSYEQY
TRBV6-1	TRBJ1-6	ASSKQYNSPLH
TRBV28	TRBJ1-2	ASSSSGGDGYT
TRBV7-3	TRBJ1-1	ASKGGMNTEAF
TRBV12-3/TRBV12-4	TRBJ2-3	ASSPSGSTDTQY
TRBV7-6	TRBJ1-6	ASSLAPGPSYSPLH
TRBV20-1	TRBJ2-1	SARRTGPDNEQF
TRBV7-9	TRBJ2-7	ASSNRGARGFSYEQY
TRBV28	TRBJ1-5	ASSDSTSLNQPQH
TRBV24-1	TRBJ2-1	ATRDSNEQF
TRBV24-1	TRBJ2-3	ATSDLKGSLTDTQY
TRBV28	TRBJ2-7	ASTRSGTGSDEQY
TRBV7-2	TRBJ1-2	ASSLNVAGGSGYT
TRBV27	TRBJ2-7	ASSKTGSGLYEQY
TRBV6-2/TRBV6-3	TRBJ2-5	ASSYTSGRAETQY
TRBV10-1	TRBJ2-5	ASSESLGQGRETQY
TRBV20-1	TRBJ2-3	SVGAGTDTQY
TRBV20-1	TRBJ1-1	SAPGGAYSTEAF
TRBV28	TRBJ2-6	ASHAGGANVLT
TRBV7-2	TRBJ1-2	ASSLASGRGGYT
TRBV4-1	TRBJ2-5	ASSQTNMGLAGRETQY
TRBV20-1	TRBJ2-5	SATRQGETQY
TRBV6-1	-	ASSLFDRAYEQY
TRBV6-1	TRBJ2-7	ASSEGEYEQY
TRBV20-1	TRBJ1-6	SARQGHRAGPLH
TRBV24-1	TRBJ1-3	ATSDRRTGNTIY
TRBV6-1	TRBJ2-5	ASTQGTGETQY
TRBV20-1	TRBJ1-5	SASSGAQPQH